This T cell receptor beta chain was identified in a study of cytomegalovirus exposure and HLA in healthy donors listed by TCRdb under 2017. A note on the overall study: An earlier analysis of some 500 of the donors reported 250 to 300 Gb of sequence data and 120 million or so unique TCR beta sequences from roughly 200 million T cells. Roughly 300 gigabases of sequencing data and tens of millions of unique TCR sequences were included in an early release covering about 700 HLA-typed donors. Of the roughly 430 genotyped donors, approximately 82% fell in the genetic ancestry cluster associated with self-reported Caucasian donors. The study aimed to test whether cataloging public T cell receptors could reveal signatures of past pathogen exposure. The study profiled the T cell repertoires of about 720 subjects by immunosequencing and related them to cytomegalovirus serostatus. A separate validation cohort of about 110 different subjects was used in addition to the roughly 670-subject first cohort. To predict cytomegalovirus infection status, the study brought together high-throughput TCR immunosequencing, statistical association of individual TCRs with disease status, and machine learning. A later analysis re-examined previously published TCR beta repertoires from more than 550 donors and added high-resolution HLA genotyping to investigate patterns of TCR occurrence. Rather than using new phenotypic data, the later analysis identified candidate immune exposures from TCR beta sequences and from how often those sequences occurred across donors. In an earlier analysis of around 540 of the donors, high-throughput TCR beta sequencing was used to judge whether each TCR beta V gene segment behaved as functional or pseudogenic. Donor age, sex, ethnicity and CMV serostatus were compiled together with the repertoire data. A later genetic analysis used genome-wide SNP genotypes for 398 of the 666 donors, treating that subset as a discovery cohort. All discovery cohort repertoires had been generated using a single sequencing platform. HLA typing covered class I and class II loci at four-digit resolution. Typing coverage varied by locus: roughly 629-640 donors for A, B, C, DRB1 and DQB1; more than 500 for DQA1; over 600 for DPA1; approximately 450 for DPB1. Because of strong linkage in the cohort, roughly five DR-DQ haplotypes were treated as single units for association and clustering. Among some 410 genotyped donors of the cohort, an average of approximately 200,000 unique TCR beta nucleotide sequences was sequenced per donor, of which roughly 17% were non-productive.

The cohort consisted of 650 to 850 healthy bone marrow donors. Cohort members were all nominally healthy when sampled, although unrecorded immune exposures were likely present. The donor was CMV seronegative and was included in the group of over 300 seronegative cohort members. Every donor gave a peripheral blood sample, and the peripheral blood mononuclear cells from that sample were used for TCR beta sequencing. Genomic DNA extraction from the blood cell samples was performed with the Qiagen DNeasy Blood Extraction Kit. V is pared back by 3 bases and J by 0 bases, with 13 bases lying between the germline termini. The cysteine opens and the phenylalanine closes a CDR3 of 16 amino acids. The only DNA kept is the CDR3, 48 bases in frame from the first base. Per the germline V gene, SGHTA is the CDR1 and FQGNSA is the CDR2. Paper-wide results and their limitations: For the cohort, immune exposure information was limited to CMV serostatus. Because counts were too low, some 17 rarely observed V segments, including chromosome 9 orphons, were excluded from the earlier analysis of around 640 of the donors. Because the 87-base-pair reads could not distinguish some IMGT-functional V segments, including TRBV6-2 and TRBV6-3, those segments were excluded. Most CMV-associated TCR beta chains appeared to be HLA-restricted in a later analysis, and the HLA associations seemed to be driven largely by CMV exposure. In this cohort, only TCR beta chains were sequenced, and detectable features were limited by the absence of alpha or paired-chain data. A further reported finding was that TCR beta sequences accurately predicted the HLA-A and HLA-B alleles for most subjects in the first cohort. Most TCR sequences were observed very rarely across donors, whereas some public TCRs were present in many individuals. In vitro tests confirmed that a few of the cytomegalovirus-associated TCR beta chains recognize cytomegalovirus antigens. The authors suggested that the approach could potentially be extended to other disease states and immunological phenotypes. A later analysis found that TCR association rates varied across HLA loci, with DRB1 alleles showing the most associated TCRs and HLA-C alleles the fewest. A total of fewer than 200 TCR beta chains were listed by the study as associated with cytomegalovirus. Correlated functional status among segregating V segments might be attributable to linkage disequilibrium, but an unknown experimental factor could not be ruled out. Several of the top co-occurrence clusters appeared to be linked to parvovirus B19, influenza, CMV and Epstein-Barr virus, according to a later analysis. When HLA alleles, especially DR and DQ, strongly co-occurred, attributing TCR associations to individual alleles was difficult. A group of highly shared sequence variants was considered likely to be a technical artifact of the sequencing pipeline. In both the original and validation cohorts, the classifier was reported to diagnose cytomegalovirus status with high specificity and sensitivity. In a later genetic analysis, a missense DCLRE1C variant was associated with V-gene and J-gene trimming of TCR beta chains, and the association was replicated in an independent cohort. In an earlier analysis of approximately 590 of the donors, most TCR beta V segments appeared in productive rearrangements about 87% or about 30% of the time, broadly matching IMGT annotations. Compared with the 666-donor mean, donors in an Asian-associated ancestry cluster had fewer N-insertions in productive TCRs, according to a later genetic analysis. A later analysis found that HLA-associated TCR beta chains were more clonally expanded and had lower generation probabilities than equally common non-associated chains. Roughly uniform sequencing depth across donors was assumed in presence/absence analyses, although this assumption may not hold. HLA typing was unavailable for some donors at each locus, so association tests used only the typed subset. In a later analysis, more than 15,000 TCR beta sequences were associated with specific HLA alleles at a false discovery rate of 0.05.

The library came from the immunoSEQ multiplex PCR assay. A mixture of 60 forward primers for TCR Vbeta segments and 13 reverse primers for TCR Jbeta segments was used in the multiplex PCR. Amplification of the CDR3 region of rearranged TCR beta genes was performed with a multiplex PCR assay on genomic DNA. The Illumina HiSeq System was used to sequence the amplified TCR beta libraries as 87-base-pair reads. In the source study's methods: Across the 670 or so repertoires, a later analysis counted approximately 83 million unique TCR beta chains, approximately 10 million of which were shared by at least two donors. To remove PCR and sequencing errors, raw reads were error-corrected and collapsed into unique sequences using a nearest-neighbor algorithm that merged closely related sequences. V, D and J gene segments were assigned by aligning CDR3 sequences to IMGT reference sequences. Each retained sequence needed at least a six-nucleotide match to both a V gene segment and a J gene segment. Rearrangements were called productive when the CDR3 lacked stop codons and stayed in frame with V and J; all others were non-productive. CDR3 was defined by IMGT convention, running from the second conserved V-encoded cysteine to the conserved J-encoded phenylalanine. In an earlier analysis of just under 600 of the donors, sequences lacking an unambiguous match to a single V gene segment were excluded. An earlier analysis of approximately 590 of the donors called V segments functional above 56.7% productive rearrangements and segregating when the between-donor standard deviation exceeded 5%. To diagnose cytomegalovirus status from the catalog of TCR beta chain sequences, a statistical classification framework was built. In a later analysis, V and J genes were assigned by comparing TCR nucleotide sequences against IMGT/GENE-DB human TR gene sequences. In a later analysis, CDR3 sequences and most-parsimonious VDJ recombination scenarios were assigned using the TCRdist pipeline. In a later analysis, every TCR beta chain was defined by the combination of its CDR3 amino acid sequence and its V-gene family, and reads without a unique V-gene family were dropped. To address suspected cross-contamination and a sequencing artifact, a later analysis removed some 620 highly shared, low-generation-probability nucleotide sequences. In a later analysis, a clonal expansion index was calculated for each public chain from normalized within-repertoire ranks of inferred template counts. In a later analysis, generation probabilities were computed with a VDJ recombination model fitted to out-of-frame rearrangements, and the resulting probabilities were checked against IGoR. A later analysis scored TCR-TCR, TCR-HLA and TCR-CMV co-occurrence with hypergeometric tests, applying a repertoire-size bias correction to TCR pairs. False discovery rates were estimated in a later analysis by permuting HLA or CMV assignments 20 times. In a later analysis, co-occurring TCRs were grouped using DBSCAN, and TCRdist sequence similarity was added for clustering within HLA-allele-positive subsets. Repertoires with fewer than 30,000 or more than 120,000 public chains, plus five repertoires with anomalous nucleotide sharing, were excluded from co-occurrence clustering. Held by TCRdb, this immuneACCESS table contains in-frame sequences only and omits some clones. Under half of the omission traces to an unresolved V gene where checked; the cause of the rest is unknown. V and J calls and clone size are given by that table; D and trimming were obtained from the DNA. The sample table contains 140,000 to 150,000 clones; only one count was recorded for roughly 88% of them. In total, the top ten clones hold around 0.51% of the sample.

A remark on this clone: Its recognized antigen is unknown. No much larger clone is present one base from it, and per-base qualities are unavailable.

Specimen: PBMCs. The chain joins TRBV7-2 to TRBJ2-3, with the D segment identity uncertain. The receptor was isolated from a woman aged 40 to 50 in good health and CMV-seronegative. The bases are TGTGCCAGCAGCTTCCAGCGCCCGACTAGCACAGATACGCAGTATTTT. This yields the protein CASSFQRPTSTDTQYF.